This T cell receptor beta chain was recorded in a study of vaccination effects on CD4 cells after COVID-19 (dated by TCRdb to 2022 to 2024). Regarding the research as a whole: Each participant received two doses of an mRNA SARS-CoV-2 vaccine, either BNT162b2 or mRNA-1273. SARS-CoV-2 spike-specific CD4+ TCR repertoires from before and after mRNA vaccination were compared in COVID-19 convalescent patients and in infection-naive vaccine recipients. In the study, cultures from other donors were sequenced using the Oncomine TCR Beta short-read assay on an Illumina iSeq 100. Altogether, 10 COVID-19 convalescent patients and a handful of SARS-CoV-2-naive healthy vaccine recipients made up the full study.

Preparation of the library involved the immunoSEQ multiplex PCR assay. DNA from the cultured, isolated CD4+ T cells was subjected to TCR beta CDR3 sequencing. In the paper's pipeline: Non-productive TCR sequences were removed, reads were trimmed to the CDR3 region, and CDR3s of at least 7 amino acids were retained. Antigen-specific clonotypes were identified using the MANAFEST web app by comparison of expansion in peptide wells against reference cultures. For clones to be considered positive, expansion at FDR<0.05 versus reference and all other wells, an odds ratio above 5, and a frequency above 0.1% in two replicate wells were required. A clonotype was called cross-reactive if it was significantly expanded both in SARS-CoV-2 spike wells and in at least one common cold coronavirus spike condition. Levenshtein distance calculated with the stringdist R package was used to assess CDR3 similarity, and unrooted trees were constructed with ape in R 3.6.1. The clones in this table, taken by TCRdb from immuneACCESS, are in-frame only. Not every clone is retained; where verified, under half of the shortfall comes from an unresolved V gene, and the cause of the rest is unknown. For V, J and clone size, that table is used; D and trimming come from the DNA. This sample lists about 55,000 clones; under 70% were detected once. 15% to 20% of the sample is in the top ten clones.

CDR1 and CDR2 were assigned from the germline V gene (reference sequence) as SGHNT and YYREEE. The CDR3 runs 14 residues from the cysteine to the phenylalanine. Only the CDR3 portion is preserved as DNA: 42 bases, with reading frame beginning at the first base. V loses 5 bases, J loses 1 base, and the germline ends lie 9 bases apart. The research as a whole found: Both infection-induced and vaccine-induced clones contracted markedly at late post-vaccination timepoints, which is consistent with waning T cell responses. The study was limited by a small number of convalescent patients and lacked early post-infection timepoints. In healthy vaccine recipients, vaccine-induced clones were almost all SARS-CoV-2 mono-reactive, with only 1 of 255 being cross-reactive with common cold coronaviruses.

In the ViraFEST assay, PBMC were stimulated with viral peptide pools, and antigen-specific CD4+ T cell clonotypes were then identified by expansion using TCR sequencing. After less than 13 days of culture, CD4+ T cells were isolated with the EasySep CD4+ T cell isolation kit. None of the healthy vaccine recipients had a prior SARS-CoV-2 infection, which was confirmed by nucleocapsid antibody tests that came back negative both before and after vaccination. About 2.2 million PBMC per well were cultured in IMDM with roughly 5% human AB serum, 8.5 to 10 IU/ml IL-2 and gentamicin, plus 10 ug/ml peptides. On days 3 and 7, half of the culture medium was replaced with fresh IL-2-containing medium. Unless noted otherwise, every peptide stimulation condition was cultured in triplicate wells. PBMC were separated from whole blood using Ficoll-Paque Plus gradient centrifugation and were then either cryopreserved at -140C or used fresh. Overlapping peptide pools spanned the spike proteins of SARS-CoV-2 and the common cold coronaviruses HCoV-NL63, HCoV-OC43 and HCoV-229E. The QIAamp micro DNA kit was used to extract genomic DNA from the cultured CD4+ T cells.

This clone turned up a few times. The clone's antigen remains unknown. Base qualities are not recorded, but no much larger clone differs from it by a single base. This clonotype was sampled from a human donor who received a COVID-19 vaccine. The rearranged segments are TRBV5-4 and TRBJ2-2; TRBD1 is a possible D gene, resting on 6 matching bases. The material was CD4+ T cells from PBMCs cultured with SARS-CoV-2 spike peptides, obtained before COVID-19 vaccination. The sample's cell subset or site, from its label and the paper: SARS-CoV-2 spike overlapping peptide pool stimulation. The DNA is as follows: TGTGCCAGCAGTGGACAGATGAACACCGGGGAGCTGTTTTTT. Translated, it reads CASSGQMNTGELFF.